This entry is about one T cell receptor (beta chain). The table lists this clonotype with many counts. The antigen it recognizes is unknown. Base qualities are missing; no much larger clone stands one base away. Library prep was done by 5' RACE. For sequencing, a NextSeq 500 was employed. To correct for sequencing error and PCR bias, the TCR library protocol tagged individual cDNA molecules with unique molecular identifiers. Sequencing covered both TCR alpha and beta chains, and within each sample the abundances of alpha and beta sequences were tightly co-correlated. For the original study's pipeline: Decombinator V4 was used to annotate TCR sequences for V gene, J gene and CDR3. Expanded TCRs were defined as changing significantly between any two time points under a Poisson model with p below 0.0001. TCR abundances were normalised to the total number of TCRs sequenced per sample and expressed as counts per million. TRAV1-2 paired with TRAJ12, TRAJ20 or TRAJ33 defined MAIT TCRs, while TRAV10 paired with TRAJ18 defined iNKT TCRs. A search of VDJdb, accessed on 1 November 2021, was run for TCRs annotated to CMV, EBV and SARS-CoV-2, with TCRs annotated for multiple antigens excluded. TCRdb reprocessed the public reads (quality trimming at Q25 with fastp, clone calling with MiXCR) and kept in-frame beta chains. CDR3 protein sequences are deduplicated, and each keeps its most common genes and DNA. These V and J calls are TCRdb output, not the study's own analysis. For this sample the table gives some 25,000 distinct CDR3 sequences, of which around 5.1% were detected only once. The ten largest clones represent 2% to 3% of the sample.

From cysteine to phenylalanine, the CDR3 is 17 amino acids long. The kept DNA is CDR3 alone, 51 bases in frame from the first base. At the junction V is shortened by 1 base and J by 1 base, with 16 bases in between. CDR1 and CDR2, per the germline V gene, are SGHVS and FNYEAQ. The study was a case-control design nested within a healthcare worker cohort in London, UK, with weekly nasopharyngeal swab PCR tests and blood sampling. Healthcare workers were enrolled in the week of the UK lockdown, from 23 to 31 March 2020, and were followed every week for up to roughly 15 weeks. This sample was included in a study of early T cells in non-severe SARS-CoV-2 infection (dated by TCRdb to the early 2020s). Describing the broader study: Bulk RNA from unsorted whole blood was used for TCR sequencing, so alpha and beta chains could not be paired. The full study reports these points: VDJdb matching was skewed toward anti-spike CD8 responses, so virus-specific expansions were likely underestimated and private and CD4 specificities were missed.

The sequence joins TRBV7-6 to TRBJ1-1; the D gene is possibly TRBD1, with 6 bases matching. The receptor comes from an adult who was a healthcare worker with PCR-confirmed SARS-CoV-2 infection or an uninfected control (not recorded which). The specimen was whole blood. The DNA is as follows: TGTGCCAGCAGCTTAGGGGGGCCGGGAAGGACGAACACTGAAGCTTTCTTT. This codes for CASSLGGPGRTNTEAFF.